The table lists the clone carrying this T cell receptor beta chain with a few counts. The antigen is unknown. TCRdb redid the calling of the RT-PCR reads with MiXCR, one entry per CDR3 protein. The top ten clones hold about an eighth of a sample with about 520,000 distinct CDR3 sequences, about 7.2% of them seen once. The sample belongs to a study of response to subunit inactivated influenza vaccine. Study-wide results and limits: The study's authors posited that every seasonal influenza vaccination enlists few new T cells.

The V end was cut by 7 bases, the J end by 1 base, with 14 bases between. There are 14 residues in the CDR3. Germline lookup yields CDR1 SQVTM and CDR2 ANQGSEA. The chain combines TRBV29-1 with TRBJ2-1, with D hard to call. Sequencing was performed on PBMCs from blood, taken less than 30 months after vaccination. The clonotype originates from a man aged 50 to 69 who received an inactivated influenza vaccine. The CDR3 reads CSALNYLSYNEQFF. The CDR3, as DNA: TGCAGCGCCCTGAACTACCTTTCCTACAATGAGCAGTTCTTC.